These 23 T cell receptor beta chains came from one sample sequenced in a study of response to subunit inactivated influenza vaccine. Each CDR3 protein gets one entry after TCRdb re-called the RT-PCR reads with MiXCR. In the table there are roughly 170,000 distinct CDR3 sequences, around 9.2% of which are singletons. Here the sequenced sample was non-naive T cells sorted from PBMCs, taken on the day of vaccination. These receptors were collected from a man in his forties or fifties who received an inactivated influenza vaccine.

This clonotype occurred many times. The chain carries TRBV27 and TRBJ2-3; 7 bases line up with TRBD2. Trimming at V came to 1 base and at J to 2 bases, leaving 9 bases not matched to a gene. CDR1 is MNHEY, CDR2 SMNVEV, per germline (reference sequence). The CDR3 loop spans 17 amino acids. CDR3 amino acids: CASSLFSGLGITDTQYF. The CDR3 DNA reads TGTGCCAGCAGTTTATTTTCAGGACTAGGAATCACAGATACGCAGTATTTT.

This clonotype was counted many times. The genes are TRBV12-3 or TRBV12-4 and TRBJ2-1; D is unclear. V was clipped by 3 bases and J by 7 bases, with 19 bases between them. There are 16 residues in the CDR3. The CDR3 coding sequence is TGTGCCAGCAGTTTTAGTTTGGCAGAATGGGTTAATGAGCAGTTCTTC. This translates into CASSFSLAEWVNEQFF.

J is TRBJ1-3 and V is TRBV7-9; D gene unclear. Trimming pared 7 bases from V and 0 bases from J, leaving 7 bases between. CDR3 size: 13 residues. Germline CDR1 is SEHNR and CDR2 is FQNEAQ (reference sequence). CDR3 amino acids: CASTLSSGNTIYF. The CDR3, as DNA: TGTGCCAGCACCCTGAGCTCTGGAAACACCATATATTTT.

This chain connects TRBV5-1 to TRBJ2-7; 10 bases match TRBD2. The V segment lost 0 bases and the J segment 0 bases; nucleotides outside the gene matches: 12. Germline V CDR1 and CDR2: SGHRS, YFSETQ. The CDR3 loop spans 19 amino acids. The CDR3 spells CASSLGLAGVFEGSYEQYF. CDR3 nucleotide sequence: TGCGCCAGCAGCTTGGGGCTAGCGGGAGTGTTCGAGGGCTCCTACGAGCAGTACTTC. Looking up the rest from reference TRBV5-1 and TRBJ2-7 gives the full variable domain: KAGVTQTPRYLIKTRGQQVTLSCSPISGHRSVSWYQQTPGQGLQFLFEYFSETQRNKGNFPGRFSGRQFSNSRSEMNVSTLELGDSALYLCASSLGLAGVFEGSYEQYFGPGTRLTVT.

The table lists this clonotype with a few counts. This chain uses TRBV6-1 with TRBJ1-1; D is undetermined. Between the trimmed V and J ends, which lost 7 bases and 3 bases, there was a span of 12 bases. The germline gives CDR1 MNHNS, CDR2 SASEGT. This CDR3 has 13 amino acids. The CDR3: CASTPRADTEAFF. In nucleotides, the CDR3 is TGTGCCAGCACCCCTAGGGCGGACACTGAAGCTTTCTTT.

A few counts support this clonotype. J is TRBJ1-2 and V is TRBV4-1, with D possibly matching TRBD1 (5 bases). The germline V gene has CDR1 MGHRA and CDR2 YSYEKL. Trimming shortened V by 0 bases and J by 5 bases, and 19 bases separated the two germline ends. There are 17 residues in the CDR3. In nucleotides, the CDR3 is TGCGCCAGCAGCCAAGATCGGTCCCCGACAGATCCTTATGGCTACACCTTC. Its translation is CASSQDRSPTDPYGYTF.

This clonotype has at least ten counts. The gene calls are TRBV27 and TRBJ2-1; D uncertain. Germline loops: CDR1 MNHEY, CDR2 SMNVEV (reference sequence). This CDR3 is built from 12 residues. Trimming removed 6 bases from V and 6 bases from J, with 9 bases in between. CDR3 DNA sequence: TGTGCCAGCAGCCTAGGCCCCAATGAGCAGTTCTTC. Translating gives CASSLGPNEQFF.

There are many counts of this clonotype. The chain uses TRBV6-1 and TRBJ1-6; 7 positions agree with TRBD1. Per the germline V gene, CDR1 is MNHNS and CDR2 is SASEGT. This CDR3 spans 15 amino acids. The V segment lost 9 bases and the J segment 7 bases; nucleotides outside the gene matches: 12. The CDR3 loop reads CASALTGTVNSPLHF. In DNA form, the CDR3 reads TGTGCCAGTGCCTTAACCGGGACAGTAAATTCACCCCTCCACTTT.

Ten or more counts support this clonotype. The chain is built from TRBV4-1 and TRBJ1-2, with 9 nucleotides matching TRBD1. The V and J ends lost 3 bases and 5 bases, in that order; junction bases with no gene match: 10. The CDR3 has 16 residues. Germline CDR1 is MGHRA and CDR2 is YSYEKL. DNA of the CDR3: TGCGCCAGCAGCCAGACCGTTACAGGGGGCGGGTATGGCTACACCTTC. Its translation is CASSQTVTGGGYGYTF.

This clonotype has only a few counts. This chain connects TRBV20-1 to TRBJ2-5, with D perhaps TRBD2 (5 bases). Germline CDR1 reads DFQATT; CDR2 reads SNEGSKA (reference sequence). V lost 6 bases to trimming and J lost 4 bases, with 12 bases between them. The CDR3 has 12 residues. The CDR3 loop is CSAKDWLETQYF. The CDR3 DNA follows: TGCAGTGCCAAGGACTGGTTAGAGACCCAGTACTTC.

By sample share, this clonotype is medium-sized. V is TRBV5-1 and J is TRBJ2-4; the match to TRBD1 covers 7 bases. Germline V lookup: CDR1 SGHRS, CDR2 YFSETQ. Trimming removed 4 bases from V and 1 base from J; junction bases left unmatched: 5. The CDR3 sequence is 15 residues long. CDR3 sequence reads: CASSPTDRAKNIQYF. CDR3 coding DNA: TGCGCCAGCAGCCCAACGGACAGGGCCAAAAACATTCAGTACTTC.

This clonotype was found many times. The chain combines TRBV10-3 with TRBJ2-2; D is unresolved. Trimming removed 4 bases at V and 4 bases at J, with 16 bases between. Germline lookup yields CDR1 ENHRY and CDR2 SYGVKD. CDR3 length: 16 amino acids. The CDR3 DNA follows: TGTGCCATCAGTGGCCCCGTGCGGCAGAGCACCGGGGAGCTGTTTTTT. Translated: CAISGPVRQSTGELFF.

The table lists this clonotype with a few counts. This rearrangement joins TRBV4-3 to TRBJ1-1; D uncertain. Deletions cut 1 base from V and 2 bases from J, with 14 bases between. Germline CDR1 reads LGHNA; CDR2 reads YSLEER. The CDR3 length is 16 residues. The CDR3 reads CASSQARVGKNTEAFF. CDR3 bases: TGCGCCAGCAGCCAAGCAAGGGTCGGGAAAAACACTGAAGCTTTCTTT.

This clonotype occurred a few times. The rearrangement links TRBV9 to TRBJ2-3; the D gene is possibly TRBD2 (5 bases). The germline V and J ends were trimmed by 3 bases and 0 bases, with 11 bases remaining between them. Germline CDR1 and CDR2: SGDLS and YYNGEE. CDR3 length equals 15 residues. DNA of the CDR3: TGTGCCAGCAGCGCCAGGTCGGGAAGCACAGATACGCAGTATTTT. Its translation is CASSARSGSTDTQYF.

The chain uses TRBV10-3 and TRBJ2-1; D is uncertain. Germline assignment: CDR1 ENHRY and CDR2 SYGVKD. The CDR3 loop spans 15 amino acids. The V and J ends lost 7 bases and 0 bases respectively, with 13 bases between them. The CDR3 nucleotides read TGTGCCATCACCGAATCCACAAGCTCCTACAATGAGCAGTTCTTC. It specifies CAITESTSSYNEQFF.

This clonotype has only a few counts. This chain joins TRBV4-3 and TRBJ1-2; 9 bases are a match to TRBD1. The CDR3 runs to 15 residues. With 2 bases clipped from V and 4 bases from J, the junction kept 5 bases outside the gene matches. Per the germline V gene, CDR1 is LGHNA and CDR2 is YSLEER. CDR3 in DNA: TGCGCCAGCAGCCAACGGACAGGGGCGGGCTATGGCTACACCTTC. Its protein is CASSQRTGAGYGYTF.

This clonotype was picked up a small number of times. The chain employs TRBV5-1 and TRBJ2-1; D possibly corresponds to TRBD2 (7 bases). The CDR3 runs to 17 residues. With 0 bases removed from V and 4 bases from J, the gap between germline ends came to 17 bases. The germline CDR1 and CDR2 sequences are SGHRS and YFSETQ. The chain's CDR3 is CASSLGGGTITYNEQFF. The CDR3 DNA reads as TGCGCCAGCAGCTTGGGAGGGGGGACTATCACGTACAATGAGCAGTTCTTC.

This clonotype has a handful of counts. The CDR3, as DNA: TGTGCCAGCAGCCACAGGGGACTAGCGGGAGAGGCCGGGGAGCTGTTTTTT. It encodes CASSHRGLAGEAGELFF. The chain links TRBV3-1 to TRBJ2-2, with 14 nucleotides matching TRBD2. Trimming took 3 bases from V and 6 from J; bases not matched to a gene: 6. Germline V gives CDR1 LGHDT, CDR2 YNNKEL (reference sequence). This CDR3 comprises 17 residues.

The chain joins TRBV10-3 to TRBJ1-6, with D possibly being TRBD1 (5 bases). V was shortened by 5 bases and J by 1 base, with 6 bases between the two germline ends. The CDR3 runs to 14 residues. Germline V lookup: CDR1 ENHRY, CDR2 SYGVKD. In nucleotides, the CDR3 is TGTGCCATCAGTACAGGTTCCTATAATTCACCCCTCCACTTT. Translation: CAISTGSYNSPLHF.

The gene calls are TRBV11-1 and TRBJ2-1; 13 bases are a match to TRBD2. This CDR3 is built from 18 residues. Losses at the gene ends were 2 bases for V and 0 bases for J; bases not matched to a gene: 4. Germline V gives CDR1 SGHAT, CDR2 FQDESV (reference sequence). Here the CDR3 reads CASSLPGLAGPSYNEQFF. The DNA of the CDR3 is TGTGCCAGCAGCTTACCGGGACTAGCGGGACCCTCCTACAATGAGCAGTTCTTC.

The J gene is TRBJ2-3, the V gene TRBV10-3, with TRBD1 identical over 10 bases. The V gene end was trimmed by 0 bases and the J gene end by 4 bases; junction bases not matched to a gene: 1. CDR1 ENHRY and CDR2 SYGVKD come from the germline V gene. The CDR3 covers 15 residues. The CDR3 nucleotides are TGTGCCATCAGTGAGTCAGGGACAGGGGCAGATACGCAGTATTTT. Translated: CAISESGTGADTQYF.

The V and J genes are TRBV20-1 and TRBJ2-7; D ambiguous. Germline-derived CDR1 and CDR2 are DFQATT and SNEGSKA (reference sequence). The ends were cut back, 2 bases at V and 5 bases at J, with 7 bases in the middle. This CDR3 region has 11 residues. CDR3 region: CSARSLNEQYF. CDR3 DNA sequence: TGCAGTGCTAGATCGCTGAACGAGCAGTACTTC.

In the case of this clonotype: Relative to the germline gene, one junction end is altered; a read error may explain this. V and J are TRBV20-1 and TRBJ2-5; 11 bases agree with TRBD2. Per the germline V gene, CDR1 is DFQATT and CDR2 is SNEGSKA (reference sequence). The CDR3 is made up of 14 amino acids. The CDR3 DNA reads TGCAGTGCTCGAGGGACTAGCGGTTCGGAGATCCAGTACTTC. It is translated as CSARGTSGSEIQYF.